This TCR beta chain was recovered during a study of Graves' ophthalmopathy and Graves' hyperthyroidism. Study observations and caveats: A model built from 13 signatures distinguished ophthalmopathy from stable hyperthyroidism with about 86% sensitivity and about 77% specificity.

The authors amplified TCR beta CDR3 regions from RNA transcripts. The library came from an HTBI-primed first-round RT-PCR and a second-round multiplex PCR. Each CDR3 protein is one row after TCRdb ran MiXCR on the multiplex PCR reads. The sample carries roughly 1.1 million distinct CDR3 sequences, around a third recorded once. Of note for this clonotype: The antigen remains undetermined.

CDR1 and CDR2 from the germline V gene are SGHTA and FQGNSA. V shed 6 bases, J shed 2 bases, and the junction held 7 bases outside the gene matches. This CDR3 contains 15 residues. The TCR originated in an adult man with Graves' hyperthyroidism. The chain combines TRBV7-2 with TRBJ2-5; 9 bases align to TRBD1. The material sequenced was peripheral blood or thyroid tissue (not recorded which). CDR3 residues: CASSLYGQGQETQYF. The DNA of the CDR3 is TGTGCCAGCAGTTTATACGGACAGGGGCAAGAGACCCAGTACTTC.